Below, 10 T cell receptor beta chains from the same sample are listed, as sequenced in a study of CD8+ T cells in alopecia areata. Reverse transcribed after extraction, RNA yielded cDNA as the sequencing template. Assay used: immunoSEQ multiplex PCR; TCRdb lists only in-frame clones, some missing. Of about 270,000 clones detected, around 64% appear once; the ten largest clones hold 0.75% to 0.95%. Treatment described: oral pan-JAK inhibitor, 5-10 mg twice daily. The sequencing used CD4+ T cells sorted from blood, collected between weeks 51 and 52, from a patient treated with tofacitinib. These receptors were collected from a human donor with alopecia areata.

The chain links TRBV30 to TRBJ2-5; the D gene is possibly TRBD2 (6 bases). In germline, CDR1 is GTSNPN, CDR2 SVGIG (reference sequence). The V end was cut by 5 bases, the J end by 3 bases, with 13 bases between. The CDR3 is 13 residues long. The CDR3 protein is CAWGWRVEETQYF. The CDR3 nucleotides are TGTGCCTGGGGTTGGAGGGTCGAAGAGACCCAGTACTTC.

This clone was counted between two and nine times. Other DNA sequences in the same sample also yield this CDR3. The V and J genes are TRBV5-1 and TRBJ2-7, with a tentative D call TRBD2 (6 bases). There are 14 residues in the CDR3. V was shortened by 3 bases and J by 1 base, with 11 bases between the two germline ends. Germline assignment: CDR1 SGHRS and CDR2 YFSETQ. CDR3 sequence: CASSSGTPSYEQYF. The CDR3 coding sequence is TGCGCCAGCAGCTCCGGGACTCCTTCCTACGAGCAGTACTTC.

The chain links TRBV30 to TRBJ2-5, with D perhaps TRBD1 (6 bases). CDR1 and CDR2 (germline): GTSNPN, SVGIG (reference sequence). V lost 2 bases and J lost 1, with 11 bases in between. CDR3 length: 14 residues. The CDR3 region is CAWSNGTPQETQYF. Here the CDR3 DNA reads TGTGCCTGGAGTAACGGGACACCCCAAGAGACCCAGTACTTC.

The chain couples TRBV29-1 to TRBJ1-2; D is perhaps TRBD1 (6 bases). This CDR3 comprises 10 residues. Trimming stripped 8 bases from V and 7 bases from J, with 11 bases between. Looked up from germline, CDR1 is SQVTM and CDR2 is ANQGSEA. The CDR3 sequence: CSTGQFGYTF. DNA of the CDR3: TGCAGCACCGGACAGTTTGGCTACACCTTC.

This clone was seen once. V is TRBV30 and J is TRBJ1-4, with D perhaps TRBD1 (6 bases). Deletions cut 4 bases from V and 7 bases from J, with 16 bases between. Germline V gives CDR1 GTSNPN, CDR2 SVGIG (reference sequence). CDR3 length equals 14 residues. This CDR3 reads CAWNGPNRAEKLFF. DNA of the CDR3: TGTGCCTGGAACGGCCCCAACAGGGCTGAAAAACTGTTTTTT. Filled out from reference TRBV30 and TRBJ1-4, the complete variable domain reads SQTIHQWPATLVQPVGSPLSLECTVEGTSNPNLYWYRQAAGRGLQLLFYSVGIGQISSEVPQNLSASRPQDRQFILSSKKLLLSDSGFYLCAWNGPNRAEKLFFGSGTQLSVL.

This clone came up a few times. V usage is TRBV7-8 and J usage is TRBJ1-1; D is unclear. Germline CDR1 and CDR2: SGHVS and FQNEAQ. Deletions cut 6 bases from V and 1 base from J, with 3 bases between. The length of the CDR3 is 11 residues. In DNA, the CDR3 is TGTGCCAGCAGAGGGAACACTGAAGCTTTCTTT. Protein sequence: CASRGNTEAFF.

The CDR3: CASSAYRDPYEQYF. The CDR3 bases are TGTGCCAGCAGCGCATACAGGGACCCCTACGAGCAGTACTTC. This chain joins TRBV5-4 and TRBJ2-7; a weak D match, TRBD1 (6 bases). The CDR3 extends over 14 amino acids. Germline CDR1 and CDR2: SGHNT and YYREEE (reference sequence). V lost 4 bases to trimming and J lost 2 bases, with 13 bases between them.

V and J are TRBV7-3 and TRBJ1-6; D uncertain. The CDR3 totals 13 residues. Trimming stripped 2 bases from V and 7 bases from J, with 6 bases between. Germline-derived CDR1 and CDR2 are SGHTA and FQGTGA. The DNA of the CDR3 is TGTGCCAGCAGCTTAGACGGCAATTCACCCCTCCACTTT. It specifies CASSLDGNSPLHF.

The rearrangement uses TRBV29-1 and TRBJ2-7, with 7 bases aligning to TRBD2. Germline CDR1 SQVTM, CDR2 ANQGSEA. Unmatched junction bases numbered 15, after V lost 6 bases and J lost 7 bases. The CDR3 length is 14 residues. CDR3 coding DNA: TGCAGCGTACAAGCGGGACTGGGGACCTGGGAGCAGTACTTC. Translated, it gives CSVQAGLGTWEQYF.

The chain carries TRBV6-5 and TRBJ1-2, with D tentatively TRBD1 (5 bases). V shed 6 bases and J shed 4 bases, with 15 bases lying between them. Germline V gene data show CDR1 as MNHEY and CDR2 as SVGAGI. CDR3 size: 14 residues. The CDR3, as DNA: TGTGCCAGCAGGGCGGAGGGGACTAGCTATGGCTACACCTTC. Encoded protein: CASRAEGTSYGYTF.